Listed below are T cell receptor beta chains from one sample, sequenced in a study of Ad26.COV2.S vaccination and SARS-CoV-2 variants. The assay was immunoSEQ multiplex PCR, and TCRdb's table has in-frame clones only and misses some. Found here are fewer than 150,000 clones, more than 80% of them singletons; the top ten hold 5%. Sequences were derived from peripheral blood, sampled after recovery from COVID-19. The source of these receptors is a human donor who had recovered from COVID-19. Each CDR3 is given with its conserved first and last residue. The order of the fields is J gene, clone size, V gene, D gene, CDR3 DNA, CDR3 protein. The D gene is left open where the match is weak. Clone size is not always given. Where it is, it says once, few, many or a class for expanded clones.

>TRBJ2-2|many|TRBV29-1|-
TGCAGCGTTGCGGTTGGAGGGGGCTGGGGCGGGGAGCTGTTTTTT
CSVAVGGGWGGELFF
>TRBJ1-6|-|TRBV19|TRBD1
TGTGCCAGTAGTGTCGGACAGGGAGTAAATTCACCCCTCCACTTT
CASSVGQGVNSPLHF
>TRBJ1-5|-|TRBV7-2|-
TGTGCCAGCAGCTTAGCGCCGATAGGTCAGCCCCAGCATTTT
CASSLAPIGQPQHF
>TRBJ1-5|-|TRBV28|-
TGTGCCAGCAGTTACAACAGGGCTGGCAATCAGCCCCAGCATTTT
CASSYNRAGNQPQHF
>TRBJ2-7|-|TRBV6-5|-
TGTGCCAGCAGCGTCGGAGGTCCCTACGAGCAGTACTTC
CASSVGGPYEQYF
>TRBJ1-2|-|TRBV11-3|-
TGTGCCAGCAGCCAACAGGGAGCAGGCTACACCTTC
CASSQQGAGYTF
>TRBJ1-2|-|TRBV7-2|-
TGTGCCAGCAGGAAAGACCGGGGTTTCTATGGCTACACCTTC
CASRKDRGFYGYTF
>TRBJ2-1|-|TRBV18|TRBD1
TGTGCCAGCTCACTACAGGGGAATGAGCAGTTCTTC
CASSLQGNEQFF
>TRBJ1-1|-|TRBV7-9|-
TGTGCCAGCAGCTTACGCAGGGTCAACACTGAAGCTTTCTTT
CASSLRRVNTEAFF
>TRBJ2-3|once|TRBV9|-
TGTGCCAGCAGCGTAGATGGGGGAACAGATACGCAGTATTTT
CASSVDGGTDTQYF
>TRBJ1-1|-|TRBV13|TRBD1
TGTGCCAGCAGACACCATCTGCTTGACAGGGGGTTTGGGAACACTGAAGCTTTCTTT
CASRHHLLDRGFGNTEAFF
>TRBJ1-1|-|TRBV4-3|-
TGCGCCAGCAGCCAAGAGGACCAGGGATACACTGAAGCTTTCTTT
CASSQEDQGYTEAFF
>TRBJ1-2|once|TRBV19|TRBD1
TGTGCCAGTAGCCGCACCCAGTCCGGGACGGGACAGATACATAACTATGGCTACACCTTC
CASSRTQSGTGQIHNYGYTF
>TRBJ1-6|-|TRBV4-3|-
TGCGCCAGCAGCCAACGGGGTAGTAATTCACCCCTCCACTTT
CASSQRGSNSPLHF
>TRBJ2-3|-|TRBV10-1|TRBD2
TGCGCCAGCAGCGGGACTAGCGGGGCTAGCACAGATACGCAGTATTTT
CASSGTSGASTDTQYF
>TRBJ2-5|-|TRBV19|TRBD1
TGTGCCAGTAGTATCGGACAGGGTGTCAAGACCCAGTACTTC
CASSIGQGVKTQYF
>TRBJ2-3|-|TRBV28|-
TGTGCCAGCAGTTTGGGCGGCACAGATACGCAGTATTTT
CASSLGGTDTQYF
>TRBJ1-6|-|TRBV4-3|TRBD1
TGCGCCAGCCGTGGGACAGCGGGCCATCTCGATAATTCACCCCTCCACTTT
CASRGTAGHLDNSPLHF
>TRBJ2-7|-|TRBV5-4|TRBD2
TGTGCCAGCAGCCCGGGAGGTACAGATAACTCCTACGAGCAGTACTTC
CASSPGGTDNSYEQYF
>TRBJ2-2|-|TRBV28|-
TGTGCCAGCAGTTTAAATCGCGGGGAGCTGTTTTTT
CASSLNRGELFF
>TRBJ1-2|-|TRBV3-1/TRBV3-2|-
TGTGCCAGCAGCTCCTGGACGAAAAGGGACGGCTACACCTTC
CASSSWTKRDGYTF
>TRBJ2-7|-|TRBV5-8|-
TGTGCCAGCACCCCGGGGACCTACGAGCAGTACTTC
CASTPGTYEQYF
>TRBJ2-3|-|TRBV9|-
TGTGCCAGCAGCGCTCAAGAGGCACTACAGACTACGCAGTATTTT
CASSAQEALQTTQYF
>TRBJ2-7|-|TRBV3-1/TRBV3-2|-
TGTGCCAGCAGCCCATCCGGGACAACCTACGAGCAGTACTTC
CASSPSGTTYEQYF
>TRBJ2-3|-|TRBV5-1|TRBD2
TGCGCCAGCAGCTCAAATCTAGCGGGGAGCACAGATACGCAGTATTTT
CASSSNLAGSTDTQYF
>TRBJ1-5|-|TRBV3-1/TRBV3-2|-
TGTGCCAGCAAAGACAATCAGCCCCAGCATTTT
CASKDNQPQHF
>TRBJ2-7|-|TRBV30|TRBD1
TGTGCCTGGAGTACAGTGTGGGACAGGAACTCCTACGAGCAGTACTTC
CAWSTVWDRNSYEQYF
>TRBJ1-2|-|TRBV5-4|-
TGTGCCAGCAGCTCAGGGATCTCCGTCTATGGCTACACCTTC
CASSSGISVYGYTF
>TRBJ1-2|-|TRBV5-1|-
TGCGCCAGCAGCCCTACTACAGGGAAGGGTGGCTACACCTTC
CASSPTTGKGGYTF
>TRBJ2-5|-|TRBV6-5|-
TGTGCCAGCAGTTACTCTTATACGTACCAAGAGACCCAGTACTTC
CASSYSYTYQETQYF
>TRBJ2-3|-|TRBV7-2|-
TGTGCCAGCAGTCAAGGGGGAAGCACAGATACGCAGTATTTT
CASSQGGSTDTQYF
>TRBJ1-2|-|TRBV28|-
TGTGCCAGCAGTTTTTTAAACAGAATAACAAACTATGGCTACACCTTC
CASSFLNRITNYGYTF
>TRBJ2-5|-|TRBV5-5|-
TGTGCCAGCAGCCCGGAGGGAAGACAAGAGACCCAGTACTTC
CASSPEGRQETQYF
>TRBJ2-2|-|TRBV28|-
TGTGCCAGCAGTTTACTGGTCGGGGAGCTGTTTTTT
CASSLLVGELFF
>TRBJ1-6|-|TRBV7-6|-
TGTGCCAGCAGCCTGAATAATTCACCCCTCCACTTT
CASSLNNSPLHF
>TRBJ2-3|-|TRBV7-9|-
TGTGCCAGCAGCAAACTAACAGGGCCCACAGATACGCAGTATTTT
CASSKLTGPTDTQYF
>TRBJ1-2|once|TRBV5-4|TRBD1
TGTGCCAGCAGCGTGGGGACAGCTCCTAACTATGGCTACACCTTC
CASSVGTAPNYGYTF
>TRBJ1-5|many|TRBV12-3/TRBV12-4|-
TGTGCCAGCAGTTTTGGCCGTCAGCCCCAGCATTTT
CASSFGRQPQHF
>TRBJ2-7|-|TRBV11-2|-
TGTGCCAGCAGCTTGAGCCCGGCGGGACAGTCCTACGAGCAGTACTTC
CASSLSPAGQSYEQYF
>TRBJ2-1|-|TRBV2|-
TGTGCCAGCAGTGAAGTCCCGGTGTCGTACAATGAGCAGTTCTTC
CASSEVPVSYNEQFF
>TRBJ2-1|-|TRBV25-1|TRBD1
TGTGCCAGCAGTGAGACAGGGGGGCGAAACAATGAGCAGTTCTTC
CASSETGGRNNEQFF
>TRBJ2-2|-|TRBV11-3|-
TGTGCCAGCAGCTTAGTCCCCACCGGGGAGCTGTTTTTT
CASSLVPTGELFF
>TRBJ2-3|-|TRBV10-2|TRBD2
TGCGCCAGCAGTGCTCCGATCCGGGACTACCTAAGTGGTGCGGATACGCAGTATTTT
CASSAPIRDYLSGADTQYF
>TRBJ2-1|-|TRBV6-1|TRBD2
TGTGCCAGCACTGAGCTAGCGGGGGGTTCTTACAATGAGCAGTTCTTC
CASTELAGGSYNEQFF
>TRBJ2-7|few|TRBV7-9|-
TGTGCCAGCAGTCGTTGGCAGGGGACCCACGAGCAGTACTTC
CASSRWQGTHEQYF
>TRBJ2-1|once|TRBV19|-
TGTGCCAGCAGCGCAGGGACCGCCAGGAATGAGCAGTTCTTC
CASSAGTARNEQFF
>TRBJ1-1|-|TRBV5-4|-
TGTGCCAGCAGCTTCGTGACTTCCCCTGAAGCTTTCTTT
CASSFVTSPEAFF
>TRBJ1-6|-|TRBV19|-
TGTGCCAGTGGTGATTCAGGGCTAAGTAATTCACCCCTCCACTTT
CASGDSGLSNSPLHF
>TRBJ2-3|-|TRBV7-2|-
TGTGCCAGCAGCTTGTGGTCTCAAGTAGGTACGCAGTATTTT
CASSLWSQVGTQYF
>TRBJ1-2|-|TRBV19|-
TGTGCCAGTAGTATATCGCCCCCAGGTGGGGATGGCTACACCTTC
CASSISPPGGDGYTF
>TRBJ1-4|-|TRBV28|-
TGTGCCAGCAGTTCGTATAATGAAAAACTGTTTTTT
CASSSYNEKLFF